The subject of this entry is one TCR beta chain. This entry is derived from a study of blood T cell repertoires in COVID-19. Across the study: Samples representing acute and convalescent COVID-19 were sourced from the United States, Italy and Spain.

Sequenced by immunoSEQ multiplex PCR; TCRdb stores in-frame clones only, minus some. The table lists 270,000 or so clones, 89% of them singletons. CDR1 and CDR2 from the germline V gene are SGHTA and FQGNSA. The V gene lost 3 bases and the J gene lost 6 bases, with 13 bases spanning the gap. CDR3 size: 14 residues. Seattle patients were enrolled while actively infected and followed longitudinally. V usage is TRBV7-2 and J usage is TRBJ2-3; D might be TRBD2 (6 bases). Sequenced: peripheral blood. This clonotype was obtained from a woman in her thirties with COVID-19, enrolled during active disease. CDR3 sequence: CASSFVGGEDTQYF. CDR3 DNA sequence: TGTGCCAGCAGCTTTGTCGGGGGTGAGGATACGCAGTATTTT.